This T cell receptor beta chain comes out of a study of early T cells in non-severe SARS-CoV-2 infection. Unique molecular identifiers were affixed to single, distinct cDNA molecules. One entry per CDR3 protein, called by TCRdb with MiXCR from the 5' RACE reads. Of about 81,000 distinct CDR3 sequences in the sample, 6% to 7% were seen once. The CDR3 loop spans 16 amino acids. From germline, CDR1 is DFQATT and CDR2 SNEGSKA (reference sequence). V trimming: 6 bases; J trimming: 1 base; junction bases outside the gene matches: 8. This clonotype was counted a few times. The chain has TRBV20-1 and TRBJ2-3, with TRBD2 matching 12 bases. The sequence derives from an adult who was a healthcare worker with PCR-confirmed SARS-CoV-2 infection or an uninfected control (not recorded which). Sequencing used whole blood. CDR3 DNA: TGCAGTGCCCCCAACGGACTAGCGGGACGCACAGATACGCAGTATTTT. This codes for CSAPNGLAGRTDTQYF.